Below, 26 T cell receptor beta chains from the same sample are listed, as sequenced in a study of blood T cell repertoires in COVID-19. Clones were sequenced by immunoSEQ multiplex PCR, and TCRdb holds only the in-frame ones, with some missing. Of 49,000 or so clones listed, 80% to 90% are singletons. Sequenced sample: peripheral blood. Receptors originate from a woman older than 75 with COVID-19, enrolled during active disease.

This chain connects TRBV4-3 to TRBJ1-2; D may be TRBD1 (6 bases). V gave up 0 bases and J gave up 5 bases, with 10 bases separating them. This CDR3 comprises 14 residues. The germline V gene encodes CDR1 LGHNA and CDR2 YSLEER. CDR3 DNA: TGCGCCAGCAGCCAAGACAGGGGTTTATATGGCTACACCTTC. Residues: CASSQDRGLYGYTF.

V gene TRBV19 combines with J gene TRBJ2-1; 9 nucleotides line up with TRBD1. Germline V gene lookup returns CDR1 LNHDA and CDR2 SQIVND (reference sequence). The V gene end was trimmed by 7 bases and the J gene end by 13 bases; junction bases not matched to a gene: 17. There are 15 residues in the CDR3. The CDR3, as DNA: TGTGCCAGTACCCCAGGACAGGGGAGGCGGGAGACTCAGTTCTTC. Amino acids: CASTPGQGRRETQFF.

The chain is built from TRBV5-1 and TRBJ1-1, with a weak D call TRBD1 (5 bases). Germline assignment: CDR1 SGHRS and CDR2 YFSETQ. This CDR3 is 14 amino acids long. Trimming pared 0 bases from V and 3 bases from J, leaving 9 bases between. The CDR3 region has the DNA TGCGCCAGCAGCTTGGCAGGAGGGGACACTGAAGCTTTCTTT. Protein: CASSLAGGDTEAFF.

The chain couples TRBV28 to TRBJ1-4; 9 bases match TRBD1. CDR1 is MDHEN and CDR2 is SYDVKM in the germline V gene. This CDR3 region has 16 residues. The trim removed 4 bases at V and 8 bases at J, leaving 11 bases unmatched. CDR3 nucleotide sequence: TGTGCCAGCAGTTCGATATCGACAGGGGGGAGGGAAAAACTGTTTTTT. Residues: CASSSISTGGREKLFF.

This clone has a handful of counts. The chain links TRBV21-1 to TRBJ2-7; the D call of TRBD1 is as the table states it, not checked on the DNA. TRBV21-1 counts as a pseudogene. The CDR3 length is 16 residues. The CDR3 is CASSKGRDRRPYEQYF. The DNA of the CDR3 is TGTGCCAGCAGCAAAGGCCGGGACAGGCGACCCTACGAGCAGTACTTC.

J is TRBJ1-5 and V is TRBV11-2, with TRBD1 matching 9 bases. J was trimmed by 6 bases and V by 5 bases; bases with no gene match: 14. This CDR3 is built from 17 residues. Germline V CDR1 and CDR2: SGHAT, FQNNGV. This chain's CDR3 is CASSPRDRDNTSQPQHF. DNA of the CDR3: TGTGCCAGCAGCCCTCGGGACAGGGATAACACAAGTCAGCCCCAGCATTTT.

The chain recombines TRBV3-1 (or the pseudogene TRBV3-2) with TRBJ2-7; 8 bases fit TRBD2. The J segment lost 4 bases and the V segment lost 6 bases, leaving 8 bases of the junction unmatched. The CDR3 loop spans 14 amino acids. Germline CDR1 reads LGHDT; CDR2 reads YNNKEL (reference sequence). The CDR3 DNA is TGTGCCAGCAGACCAAGCGGGAGTGGGTACGAGCAGTACTTC. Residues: CASRPSGSGYEQYF.

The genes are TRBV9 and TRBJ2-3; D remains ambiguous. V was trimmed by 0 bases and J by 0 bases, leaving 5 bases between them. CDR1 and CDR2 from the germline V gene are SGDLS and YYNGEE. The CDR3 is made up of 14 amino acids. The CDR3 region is CASSVGGSTDTQYF. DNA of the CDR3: TGTGCCAGCAGCGTAGGTGGCAGCACAGATACGCAGTATTTT.

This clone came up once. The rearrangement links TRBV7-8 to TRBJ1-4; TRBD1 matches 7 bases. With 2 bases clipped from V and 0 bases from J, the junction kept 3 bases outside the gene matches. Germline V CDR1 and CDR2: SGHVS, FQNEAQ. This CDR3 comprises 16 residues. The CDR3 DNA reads TGTGCCAGCAGCTTAAACCAGGGGGCAACTAATGAAAAACTGTTTTTT. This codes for CASSLNQGATNEKLFF.

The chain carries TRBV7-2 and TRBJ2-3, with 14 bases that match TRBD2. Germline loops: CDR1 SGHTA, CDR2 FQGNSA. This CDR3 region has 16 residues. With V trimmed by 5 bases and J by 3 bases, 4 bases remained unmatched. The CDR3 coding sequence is TGTGCCAGCAGCCGGGGGACTAGCGGGAGAACAGATACGCAGTATTTT. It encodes CASSRGTSGRTDTQYF.

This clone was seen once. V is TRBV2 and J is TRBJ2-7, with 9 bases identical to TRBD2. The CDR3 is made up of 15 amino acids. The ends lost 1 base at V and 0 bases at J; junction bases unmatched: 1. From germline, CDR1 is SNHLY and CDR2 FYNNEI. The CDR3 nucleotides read TGTGCCAGCAGTGAAGGGACTAGCGTCTCCTACGAGCAGTACTTC. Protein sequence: CASSEGTSVSYEQYF. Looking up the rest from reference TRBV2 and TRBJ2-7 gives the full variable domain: EPEVTQTPSHQVTQMGQEVILRCVPISNHLYFYWYRQILGQKVEFLVSFYNNEISEKSEIFDDQFSVERPDGSNFTLKIRSTKLEDSAMYFCASSEGTSVSYEQYFGPGTRLTVT.

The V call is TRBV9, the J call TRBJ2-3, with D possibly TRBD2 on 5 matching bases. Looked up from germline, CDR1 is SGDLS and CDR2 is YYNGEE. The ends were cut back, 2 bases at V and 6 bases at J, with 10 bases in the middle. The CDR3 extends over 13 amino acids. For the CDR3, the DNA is TGTGCCAGCAGCGTCTTACCGGGGGATACGCAGTATTTT. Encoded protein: CASSVLPGDTQYF.

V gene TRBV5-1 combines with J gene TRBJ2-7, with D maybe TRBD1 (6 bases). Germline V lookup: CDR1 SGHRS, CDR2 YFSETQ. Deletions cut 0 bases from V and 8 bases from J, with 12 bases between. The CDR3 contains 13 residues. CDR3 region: CASSLAGAEKQYF. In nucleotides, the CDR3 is TGCGCCAGCAGCTTGGCAGGGGCGGAAAAGCAGTACTTC. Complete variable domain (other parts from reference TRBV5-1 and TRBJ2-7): KAGVTQTPRYLIKTRGQQVTLSCSPISGHRSVSWYQQTPGQGLQFLFEYFSETQRNKGNFPGRFSGRQFSNSRSEMNVSTLELGDSALYLCASSLAGAEKQYFGPGTRLTVT.

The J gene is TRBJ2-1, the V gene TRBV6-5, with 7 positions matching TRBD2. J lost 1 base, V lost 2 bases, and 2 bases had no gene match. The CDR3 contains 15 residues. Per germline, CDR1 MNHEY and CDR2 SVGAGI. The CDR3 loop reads CASSYAGVSYNEQFF. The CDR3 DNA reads TGTGCCAGCAGTTACGCGGGAGTTTCCTACAATGAGCAGTTCTTC.

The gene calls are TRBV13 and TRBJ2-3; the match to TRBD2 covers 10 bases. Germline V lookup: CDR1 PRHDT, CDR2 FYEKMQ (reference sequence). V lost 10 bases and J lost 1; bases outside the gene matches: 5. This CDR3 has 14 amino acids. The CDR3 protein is CATRTSGGTDTQYF. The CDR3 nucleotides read TGTGCCACCAGGACTAGCGGAGGCACAGATACGCAGTATTTT. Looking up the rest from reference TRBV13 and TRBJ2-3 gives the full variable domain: AAGVIQSPRHLIKEKRETATLKCYPIPRHDTVYWYQQGPGQDPQFLISFYEKMQSDKGSIPDRFSAQQFSDYHSELNMSSLELGDSALYFCATRTSGGTDTQYFGPGTRLTVL.

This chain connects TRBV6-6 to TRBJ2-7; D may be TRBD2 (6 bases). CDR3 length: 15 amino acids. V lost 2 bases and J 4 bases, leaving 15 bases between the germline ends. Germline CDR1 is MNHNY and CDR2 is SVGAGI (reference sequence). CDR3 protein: CASSYVAGLPYEQYF. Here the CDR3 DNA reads TGTGCCAGCAGTTACGTGGCGGGGCTTCCTTACGAGCAGTACTTC.

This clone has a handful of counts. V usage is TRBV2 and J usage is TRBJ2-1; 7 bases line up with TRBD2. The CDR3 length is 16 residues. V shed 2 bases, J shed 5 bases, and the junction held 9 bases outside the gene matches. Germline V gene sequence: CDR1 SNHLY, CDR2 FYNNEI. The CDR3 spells CASSEFGRERDNEQFF. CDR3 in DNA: TGTGCCAGCAGTGAATTTGGGCGGGAGCGAGACAATGAGCAGTTCTTC.

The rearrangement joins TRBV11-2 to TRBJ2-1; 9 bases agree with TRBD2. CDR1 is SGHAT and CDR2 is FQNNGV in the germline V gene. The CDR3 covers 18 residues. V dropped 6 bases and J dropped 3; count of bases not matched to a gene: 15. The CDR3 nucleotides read TGTGCCAGCAGGACCCTTATTGGCGGGGGGGGGAACTACAATGAGCAGTTCTTC. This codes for CASRTLIGGGGNYNEQFF.

Written as DNA, the CDR3 is TGTGCCAGCAGCCCCAATGCAGTCAAAAACATTCAGTACTTC. Residues: CASSPNAVKNIQYF. The chain combines TRBV5-4 with TRBJ2-4; the D is unclear. V was trimmed by 4 bases and J by 3 bases, leaving 11 bases between them. This CDR3 is built from 14 residues. In germline, CDR1 is SGHNT, CDR2 YYREEE (reference sequence).

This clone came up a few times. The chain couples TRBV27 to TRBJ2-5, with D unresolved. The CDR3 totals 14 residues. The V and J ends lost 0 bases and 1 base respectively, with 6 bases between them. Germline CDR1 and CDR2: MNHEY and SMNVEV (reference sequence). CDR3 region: CASSLSHSQETQYF. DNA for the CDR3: TGTGCCAGCAGTTTATCGCACTCCCAAGAGACCCAGTACTTC.

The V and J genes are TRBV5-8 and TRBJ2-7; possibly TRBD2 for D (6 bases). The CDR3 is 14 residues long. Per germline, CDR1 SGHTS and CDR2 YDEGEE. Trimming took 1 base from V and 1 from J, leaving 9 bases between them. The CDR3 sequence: CASSLRRESYEQYF. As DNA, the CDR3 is TGTGCCAGCAGCTTGCGGAGGGAATCCTACGAGCAGTACTTC.

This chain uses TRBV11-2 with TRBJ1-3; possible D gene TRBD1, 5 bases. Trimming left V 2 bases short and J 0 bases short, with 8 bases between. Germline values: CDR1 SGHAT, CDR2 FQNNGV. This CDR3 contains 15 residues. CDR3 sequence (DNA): TGTGCCAGCAGCTTATGGGGGGGCTCTGGAAACACCATATATTTT. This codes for CASSLWGGSGNTIYF.

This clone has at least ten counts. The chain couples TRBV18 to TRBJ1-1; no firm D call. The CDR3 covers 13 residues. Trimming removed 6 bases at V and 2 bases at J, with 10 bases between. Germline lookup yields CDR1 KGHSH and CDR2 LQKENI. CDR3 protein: CASSSQANTEAFF. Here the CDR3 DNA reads TGTGCCAGCTCGAGCCAGGCAAACACTGAAGCTTTCTTT.

CDR3 sequence reads: CASSLDGQMTEAFF. In nucleotides, the CDR3 is TGTGCCAGCAGCTTAGATGGACAGATGACTGAAGCTTTCTTT. This chain links TRBV7-9 with TRBJ1-1, with D tentatively TRBD1 (6 bases). Germline assignment: CDR1 SEHNR and CDR2 FQNEAQ (reference sequence). The V gene lost 1 base and the J gene lost 5 bases, with 11 bases spanning the gap. The CDR3 consists of 14 residues.

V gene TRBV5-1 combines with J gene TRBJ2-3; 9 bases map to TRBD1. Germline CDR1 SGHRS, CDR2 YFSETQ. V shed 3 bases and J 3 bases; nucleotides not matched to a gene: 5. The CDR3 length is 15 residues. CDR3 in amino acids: CASSSGTGTTDTQYF. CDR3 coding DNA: TGCGCCAGCAGCTCCGGGACAGGGACTACAGATACGCAGTATTTT.

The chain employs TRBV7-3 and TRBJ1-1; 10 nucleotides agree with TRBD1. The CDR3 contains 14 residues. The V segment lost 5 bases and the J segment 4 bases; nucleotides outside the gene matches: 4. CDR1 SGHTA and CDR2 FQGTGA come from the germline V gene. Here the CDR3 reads CASSRQGASTEAFF. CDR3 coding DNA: TGTGCCAGCAGCCGACAGGGGGCAAGCACTGAAGCTTTCTTT.